The 2 T cell receptor beta chains below come from one sample, sequenced in a study of long-term antiretroviral therapy in people with HIV. Survey-level immunoSEQ v3.0 assays were run. Here immunoSEQ multiplex PCR was the method, and the copy in TCRdb shows in-frame clones only, minus some. The sample has about 24,000 clones, 84% seen once. The specimen was unsorted PBMCs, collected 3 years after starting antiretroviral therapy. Source of these receptors: a man aged 45-65 years with HIV.

The chain has TRBV10-3 and TRBJ1-1, with a weak D call TRBD1 (5 bases). The CDR3 spans 15 residues. Germline V CDR1 and CDR2: ENHRY, SYGVKD. Trimming left V 4 bases short and J 3 bases short, with 15 bases between. This CDR3 is CAISALFGGDTEAFF. CDR3 DNA sequence: TGTGCCATCAGTGCCCTTTTCGGAGGGGACACTGAAGCTTTCTTT.

The CDR3: CASTPWGENTEAFF. The CDR3 coding sequence is TGTGCCAGTACCCCCTGGGGGGAGAACACTGAAGCTTTCTTT. The chain combines TRBV19 with TRBJ1-1, with D possibly TRBD1 on 5 matching bases. The CDR3 is 14 residues long. The germline V gene has CDR1 LNHDA and CDR2 SQIVND (reference sequence). The V gene lost 7 bases and the J gene lost 1 base, with 13 bases spanning the gap.